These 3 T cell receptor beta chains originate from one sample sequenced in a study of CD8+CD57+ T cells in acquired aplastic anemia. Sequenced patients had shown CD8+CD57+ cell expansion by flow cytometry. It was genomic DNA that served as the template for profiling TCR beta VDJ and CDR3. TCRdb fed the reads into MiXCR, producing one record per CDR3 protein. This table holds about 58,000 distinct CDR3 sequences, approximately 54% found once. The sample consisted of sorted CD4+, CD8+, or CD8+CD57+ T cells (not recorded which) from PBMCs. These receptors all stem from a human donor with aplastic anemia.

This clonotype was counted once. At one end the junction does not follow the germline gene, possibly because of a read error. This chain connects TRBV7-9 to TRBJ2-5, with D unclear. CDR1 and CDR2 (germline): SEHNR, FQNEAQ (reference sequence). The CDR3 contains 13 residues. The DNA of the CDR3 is TGCGCCAGCAGCTTTTATGGGAAAGAGACCCAGTACTTC. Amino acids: CASSFYGKETQYF. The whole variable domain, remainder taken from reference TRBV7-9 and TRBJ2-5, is DTGVSQNPRHKITKRGQNVTFRCDPISEHNRLYWYRQTLGQGPEFLTYFQNEAQLEKSRLLSDRFSAERPKGSFSTLEIQRTEQGDSAMYLCASSFYGKETQYFGPGTRLLVL.

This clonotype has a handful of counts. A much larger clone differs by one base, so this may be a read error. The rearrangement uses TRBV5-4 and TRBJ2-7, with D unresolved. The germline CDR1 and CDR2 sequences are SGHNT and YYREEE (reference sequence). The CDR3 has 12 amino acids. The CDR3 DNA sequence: TGTGCCAGCGGCTTGGGTGATTACGAGCAGTACTTC. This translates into CASGLGDYEQYF.

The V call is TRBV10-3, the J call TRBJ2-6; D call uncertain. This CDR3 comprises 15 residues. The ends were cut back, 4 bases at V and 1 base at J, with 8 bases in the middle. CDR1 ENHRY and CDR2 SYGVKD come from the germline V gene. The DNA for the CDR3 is TGTGCCATCAGTGGCTGGACGTCTGGGGCCAACGTCCTGACTTTC. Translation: CAISGWTSGANVLTF.